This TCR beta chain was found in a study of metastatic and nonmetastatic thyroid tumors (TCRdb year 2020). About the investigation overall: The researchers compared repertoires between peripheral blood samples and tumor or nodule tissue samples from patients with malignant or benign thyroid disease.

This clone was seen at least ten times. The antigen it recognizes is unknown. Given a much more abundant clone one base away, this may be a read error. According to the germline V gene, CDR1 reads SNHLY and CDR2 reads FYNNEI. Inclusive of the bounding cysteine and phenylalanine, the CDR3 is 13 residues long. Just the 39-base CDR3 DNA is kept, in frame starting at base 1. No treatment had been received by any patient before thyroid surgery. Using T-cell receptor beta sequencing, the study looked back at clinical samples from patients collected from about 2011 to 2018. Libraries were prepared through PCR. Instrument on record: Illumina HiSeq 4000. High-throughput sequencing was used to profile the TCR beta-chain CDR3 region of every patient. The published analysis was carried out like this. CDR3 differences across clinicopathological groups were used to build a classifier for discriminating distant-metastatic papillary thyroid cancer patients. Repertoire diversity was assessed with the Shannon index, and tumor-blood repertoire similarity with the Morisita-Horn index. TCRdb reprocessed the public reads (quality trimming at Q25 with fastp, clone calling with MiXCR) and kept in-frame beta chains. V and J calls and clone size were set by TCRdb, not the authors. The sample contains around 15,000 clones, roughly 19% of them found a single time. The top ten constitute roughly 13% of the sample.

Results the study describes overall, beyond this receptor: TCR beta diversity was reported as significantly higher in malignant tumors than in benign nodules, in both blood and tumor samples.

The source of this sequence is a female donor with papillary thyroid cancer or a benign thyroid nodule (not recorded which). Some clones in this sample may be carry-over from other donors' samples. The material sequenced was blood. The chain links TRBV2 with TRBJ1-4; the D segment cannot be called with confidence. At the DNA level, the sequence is TGTGCCTCAGCGGGGTCGGGTAATGGAAAACTGTTTTTT. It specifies CASAGSGNGKLFF.